This T cell receptor beta chain was recorded in a study of T cells expressing NK-cell markers. On the study more broadly: Eight donors were sequenced, seven testing HCMV-seropositive and one testing seronegative. Study-wide results and caveats: Whether the expanded NKG2C+ T cell clones recognized HCMV remained unclear.

CDR1 DFQATT and CDR2 SNEGSKA come from the germline V gene (reference sequence). The CDR3 sequence is 11 residues long. A note on this clonotype: Its antigen is not known.

TCRdb reprocessed the 5' RACE reads and keeps a single row for each CDR3 protein, giving no DNA. Reported are 250,000 to 300,000 distinct CDR3 sequences; the ten largest clones contain under 0.5%. The V and J genes are TRBV20-1 and TRBJ2-1; the D call of TRBD2 rests on TCRdb alone, since no DNA is present to check it. The specimen sequenced was blood T cells: a sorted CD56 or NKG2C T cell subset, CD4+ or CD8+ T cells, or bulk PBMC T cells (not recorded which). The clonotype was recovered from a man aged 18 to 29 in good health. CDR3 region: CSAEREKQQFF.